This TCR beta chain was retrieved from a study of blood T cell repertoires in COVID-19. This clone was observed a single time. Here immunoSEQ multiplex PCR was the method, and the copy in TCRdb shows in-frame clones only, minus some. Of about 410,000 clones listed, about nine tenths were seen once; the top ten hold around 1.4%. Germline V gene data show CDR1 as SGHVS and CDR2 as FQNEAQ. The CDR3 sequence is 13 residues long. With 4 bases removed from V and 2 bases from J, the gap between germline ends came to 8 bases. The sequenced material came from peripheral blood. This TCR was sampled from a woman aged 25-40 years with active or convalescent COVID-19. V is TRBV7-8 and J is TRBJ1-2, with D possibly TRBD1 on 5 matching bases. CDR3 amino acids: CASSSGGNYGYTF. DNA for the CDR3: TGTGCCAGCAGCTCCGGGGGGAACTATGGCTACACCTTC.